What follows describes a single T cell receptor (beta chain). No antigen is known for it. The data originate from a study of T cell responses to AZD1222 COVID-19 vaccine. The study, taken as a whole, reports: Breadth and depth of Spike-specific TCRs rose after two AZD1222 doses. Repertoire collection took place solely once the T cell response had peaked. Donors skewed white British and female; clonal diversity was possibly underestimated. Unmutated variant regions reportedly attract nearly half of all spike-specific TCRs.

Here immunoSEQ multiplex PCR was the method, and the copy in TCRdb shows in-frame clones only, minus some. This sample has some 140,000 clones; 85% to 90% occur once, and the top ten carry around 5%. This CDR3 region has 13 residues. The V gene is TRBV21-1, the J gene TRBJ1-1. TRBV21-1 is assigned pseudogene status. The sequences come from peripheral blood, collected on day 0 of AZD1222 vaccination. This clonotype was sampled from an adult in good health. CDR3 amino acids: CASSALTEIEAFF. In nucleotides, the CDR3 is TGTGCCAGCAGCGCCCTGACTGAGATTGAAGCTTTCTTT.